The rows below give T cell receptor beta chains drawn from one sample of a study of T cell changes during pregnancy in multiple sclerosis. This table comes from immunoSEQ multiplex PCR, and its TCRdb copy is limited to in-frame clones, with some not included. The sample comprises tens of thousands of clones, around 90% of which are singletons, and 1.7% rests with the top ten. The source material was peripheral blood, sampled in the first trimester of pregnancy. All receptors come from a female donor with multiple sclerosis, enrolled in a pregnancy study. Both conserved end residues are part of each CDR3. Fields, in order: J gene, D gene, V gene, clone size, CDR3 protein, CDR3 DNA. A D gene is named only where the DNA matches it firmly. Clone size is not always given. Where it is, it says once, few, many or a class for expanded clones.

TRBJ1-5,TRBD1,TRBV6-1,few,CASTEGAYSNQPQHF,TGTGCCAGCACGGAGGGGGCGTATAGCAATCAGCCCCAGCATTTT
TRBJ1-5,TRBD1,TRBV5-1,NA,CASSSGTGEFQPQHF,TGCGCCAGCAGTTCGGGGACAGGGGAGTTTCAGCCCCAGCATTTT
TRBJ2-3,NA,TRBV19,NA,CASSLAVTSTDTQYF,TGTGCCAGTAGTCTGGCCGTAACAAGCACAGATACGCAGTATTTT
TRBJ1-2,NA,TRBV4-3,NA,CASSQASPNLQGYYGYTF,TGCGCCAGCAGCCAAGCGTCCCCCAACTTGCAGGGGTACTATGGCTACACCTTC
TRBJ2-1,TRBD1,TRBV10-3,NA,CAISVRTGIYNEQFF,TGTGCCATCAGTGTTAGGACAGGGATATACAATGAGCAGTTCTTC
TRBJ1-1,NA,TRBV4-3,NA,CASSQAPGSHTEAFF,TGCGCCAGCAGCCAAGCCCCGGGATCACACACTGAAGCTTTCTTT
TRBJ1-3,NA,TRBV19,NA,CASSINGGTVGNTIYF,TGTGCCAGTAGTATTAACGGCGGGACGGTGGGAAACACCATATATTTT
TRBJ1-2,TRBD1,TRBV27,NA,CASSSRDRVNTF,TGTGCCAGCAGTTCCCGGGACAGGGTTAACACCTTC
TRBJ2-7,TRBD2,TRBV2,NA,CASSGVLWIGTRGEQYF,TGTGCCAGCAGTGGGGTTCTCTGGATTGGGACTAGAGGCGAGCAGTACTTC
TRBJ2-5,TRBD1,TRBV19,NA,CASSIVDRVGETQYF,TGTGCCAGTAGTATAGTGGACAGGGTAGGGGAGACCCAGTACTTC
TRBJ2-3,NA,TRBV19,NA,CASSIDQVGADTQYF,TGTGCCAGTAGTATAGATCAAGTTGGTGCGGATACGCAGTATTTT
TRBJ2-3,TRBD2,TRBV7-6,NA,CASSPRLAGGPDTDTQYF,TGTGCCAGCAGCCCCAGACTAGCGGGAGGGCCGGACACAGATACGCAGTATTTT
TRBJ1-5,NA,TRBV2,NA,CASSEDGRMDQPQHF,TGTGCCAGCAGTGAAGACGGCAGGATGGATCAGCCCCAGCATTTT
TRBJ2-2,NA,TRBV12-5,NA,CASWSGELFF,TGTGCTAGCTGGAGTGGGGAGCTGTTTTTT
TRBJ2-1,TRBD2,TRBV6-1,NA,CATQSGSNNEQFF,TGTGCCACCCAAAGCGGGAGCAACAATGAGCAGTTCTTC
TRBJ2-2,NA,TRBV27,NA,CASSPWGQGFNTGELFF,TGTGCCAGCAGTCCCTGGGGTCAGGGATTTAACACCGGGGAGCTGTTTTTT
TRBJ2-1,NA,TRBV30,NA,CAWSVSRDFLRREQFF,TGTGCCTGGAGTGTATCGCGGGACTTCCTGCGACGGGAGCAGTTCTTC
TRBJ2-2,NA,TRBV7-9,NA,CASSLLPSGTGELFF,TGTGCCAGCAGCTTACTCCCGTCGGGCACCGGGGAGCTGTTTTTT
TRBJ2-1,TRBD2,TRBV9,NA,CASRREGPVNNEQFF,TGTGCCAGCAGGAGGGAGGGCCCCGTGAACAATGAGCAGTTCTTC
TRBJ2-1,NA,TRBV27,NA,CASSPRVSSYNEQFF,TGTGCCAGCAGTCCCAGGGTTTCTTCCTACAATGAGCAGTTCTTC
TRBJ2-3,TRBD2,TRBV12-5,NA,CASGLSGSADTQYF,TGTGCTAGTGGGCTGAGCGGGAGCGCAGATACGCAGTATTTT
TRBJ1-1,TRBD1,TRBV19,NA,CASMQNDRDTEAFF,TGTGCCAGTATGCAAAACGACAGGGACACTGAAGCTTTCTTT
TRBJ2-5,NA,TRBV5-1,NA,CASSFWGLGETQYF,TGCGCCAGCAGCTTCTGGGGGCTAGGAGAGACCCAGTACTTC
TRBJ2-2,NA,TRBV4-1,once,CASSQEQVTFANTGELFF,TGCGCCAGCAGCCAAGAACAGGTGACGTTCGCGAACACCGGGGAGCTGTTTTTT
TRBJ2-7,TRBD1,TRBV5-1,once,CASSLGPGQGAYEQYF,TGCGCCAGCAGCTTGGGGCCGGGACAGGGGGCGTATGAGCAGTACTTC
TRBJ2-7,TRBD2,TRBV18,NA,CASSQGTSGAYEQYF,TGTGCCAGCTCACAGGGGACTAGCGGAGCCTACGAGCAGTACTTC
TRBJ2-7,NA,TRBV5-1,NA,CASTQTGVKPYEQYF,TGCGCCAGCACCCAAACGGGGGTAAAGCCCTACGAGCAGTACTTC
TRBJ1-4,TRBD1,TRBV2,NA,CASSAGQVQKLFF,TGTGCCAGCAGTGCGGGACAGGTGCAAAAACTGTTTTTT
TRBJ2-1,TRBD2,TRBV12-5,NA,CASGLFSTASGKSYNEQFF,TGTGCTAGTGGTTTGTTTTCGACGGCTAGCGGGAAATCCTACAATGAGCAGTTCTTC
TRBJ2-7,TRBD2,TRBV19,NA,CASSAGGRYEQYF,TGTGCCAGTAGTGCGGGAGGTAGATACGAGCAGTACTTC
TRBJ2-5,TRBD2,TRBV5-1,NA,CASSGGLAGGRWETQYF,TGCGCCAGCAGCGGTGGACTAGCGGGAGGGCGGTGGGAGACCCAGTACTTC
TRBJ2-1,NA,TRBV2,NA,CASSEGGVGNEQFF,TGTGCCAGCAGTGAAGGAGGTGTCGGCAATGAGCAGTTCTTC
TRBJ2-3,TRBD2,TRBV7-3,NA,CASSPSGSPDTQYF,TGTGCCAGCAGCCCTAGCGGGAGCCCAGATACGCAGTATTTT
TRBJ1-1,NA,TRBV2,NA,CASSERGTNTEAFF,TGTGCCAGCAGTGAAAGGGGAACGAACACTGAAGCTTTCTTT
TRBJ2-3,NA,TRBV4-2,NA,CASSAESTDTQYF,TGTGCCAGCAGCGCGGAGAGCACAGATACGCAGTATTTT